These 27 T cell receptor beta chains were sequenced from one sample in a study of OX40 agonist ivuxolimab in advanced cancers. TCRdb's copy holds only in-frame clones and misses some; the assay was immunoSEQ multiplex PCR. The sample has some 40,000 clones, roughly 80% seen once. The source material was CD4+ or CD8+ T cells sorted from blood, sampled in a trial of the OX40 agonist ivuxolimab. The receptors were sampled from an adult with an advanced solid tumor such as melanoma, head and neck, liver or kidney cancer.

The CDR3 bases are TGTGCCAGCAGTCCTCCCGACCGGGAGCTGTTTTTT. Protein: CASSPPDRELFF. The chain carries TRBV27 and TRBJ2-2; D call uncertain. The V end lost 5 bases, the J end lost 9 bases, and 10 bases lay between the germline ends. The CDR3 length is 12 residues. CDR1 MNHEY and CDR2 SMNVEV come from the germline V gene (reference sequence).

This rearrangement joins TRBV6-1 to TRBJ1-5; unclear D gene. The germline V gene encodes CDR1 MNHNS and CDR2 SASEGT. The V end lost 3 bases, the J end lost 0 bases, and 12 bases lay between the germline ends. The CDR3 is made up of 16 amino acids. CDR3 amino acids: CASSDGLGYSNQPQHF. In DNA, the CDR3 is TGTGCCAGCAGTGATGGTTTGGGTTATAGCAATCAGCCCCAGCATTTT.

This chain connects TRBV28 to TRBJ1-1; no firm D call. Germline V gene lookup returns CDR1 MDHEN and CDR2 SYDVKM. The CDR3 has 14 residues. Trimming pared 1 base from V and 5 bases from J, leaving 11 bases between. CDR3 in DNA: TGTGCCAGCAGTTTATATGGGGAAGGAACTGAAGCTTTCTTT. It specifies CASSLYGEGTEAFF.

In its sample, this clone was seen a few times. The chain employs TRBV11-2 and TRBJ2-3; TRBD1 agrees at 8 bases. Germline trimming cut 5 bases from V and 2 bases from J; bases unmatched to any gene: 6. Per the germline V gene, CDR1 is SGHAT and CDR2 is FQNNGV. The CDR3 sequence is 15 residues long. DNA for the CDR3: TGTGCCAGCAGCCCGACAGGGGCCCTCACAGATACGCAGTATTTT. It codes for CASSPTGALTDTQYF.

The chain couples TRBV6-5 to TRBJ2-2, with D unresolved. The CDR3 is made up of 12 amino acids. Germline CDR1 is MNHEY and CDR2 is SVGAGI. The ends were cut back, 2 bases at V and 2 bases at J, with 0 bases in the middle. The CDR3 nucleotides are TGTGCCAGCAGTTACAACACCGGGGAGCTGTTTTTT. Amino acids: CASSYNTGELFF.

The chain combines TRBV2 with TRBJ2-5; perhaps TRBD1 as D (6 bases). Germline assignment: CDR1 SNHLY and CDR2 FYNNEI. The ends were cut back, 9 bases at V and 2 bases at J, with 16 bases in the middle. This CDR3 is 14 amino acids long. Written as DNA, the CDR3 is TGTGCCAGAGCGCCAGTGACAGGACAAGAGACCCAGTACTTC. This gives the protein CARAPVTGQETQYF. The complete variable domain, with remaining parts taken from reference TRBV2 and TRBJ2-5, reads EPEVTQTPSHQVTQMGQEVILRCVPISNHLYFYWYRQILGQKVEFLVSFYNNEISEKSEIFDDQFSVERPDGSNFTLKIRSTKLEDSAMYFCARAPVTGQETQYFGPGTRLLVL.

In this sample, this clone turned up a few times. The V gene is TRBV6-5, the J gene TRBJ2-7; 7 bases align to TRBD1. J gave up 4 bases and V 0 bases, and 6 bases lay outside the gene matches. The CDR3 runs to 15 residues. Per germline, CDR1 MNHEY and CDR2 SVGAGI. The chain's CDR3 is CASSYSGTEEYEQYF. CDR3 DNA sequence: TGTGCCAGCAGTTACTCCGGGACAGAGGAGTACGAGCAGTACTTC.

The CDR3 DNA reads TGTGCCAGCAGTTACGGGGACAAAGCCTACGAGCAGTACTTC. Residues: CASSYGDKAYEQYF. The chain recombines TRBV6-5 with TRBJ2-7; maybe TRBD1 (6 bases). The V and J ends lost 2 bases and 2 bases respectively, with 10 bases between them. The CDR3 consists of 14 residues. Germline assignment: CDR1 MNHEY and CDR2 SVGAGI.

This chain connects TRBV5-1 to TRBJ2-2, with D unresolved. The germline V gene encodes CDR1 SGHRS and CDR2 YFSETQ. V lost 2 bases and J 1 base, leaving 12 bases between the germline ends. There are 16 residues in the CDR3. The CDR3 reads CASSFGLAQNTGELFF. CDR3 in DNA: TGCGCCAGCAGCTTTGGATTAGCCCAGAACACCGGGGAGCTGTTTTTT.

The gene calls are TRBV4-2 and TRBJ1-5, with D possibly TRBD1 on 6 matching bases. The germline V gene encodes CDR1 LGHNA and CDR2 YNFKEQ. The CDR3 is made up of 17 amino acids. Trimming left V 1 base short and J 0 bases short, with 13 bases between. CDR3 protein: CASSQAVGAVSNQPQHF. The DNA of the CDR3 is TGTGCCAGCAGCCAAGCCGTGGGGGCGGTTAGCAATCAGCCCCAGCATTTT.

This clone is judged medium-sized (0.01 to 0.1%). V is TRBV10-3 and J is TRBJ1-5; no reliable D call. V was pared by 0 bases and J by 4 bases, with 10 bases between. Per germline, CDR1 ENHRY and CDR2 SYGVKD. This CDR3 region has 15 residues. The CDR3 coding sequence is TGTGCCATCAGTGAGTCGGGGTTGGAGAATCAGCCCCAGCATTTT. As protein: CAISESGLENQPQHF.

V usage is TRBV14 and J usage is TRBJ2-3; TRBD2 aligns across 12 bases. This CDR3 region has 14 residues. The V gene's germline CDR1 is SGHDN and CDR2 FVKESK. J gave up 8 bases and V 8 bases, and 8 bases lay outside the gene matches. CDR3 protein: CASETSGSVRTQYF. Here the CDR3 DNA reads TGTGCCAGCGAGACTAGCGGGAGTGTGCGTACGCAGTATTTT.

The V and J genes are TRBV9 and TRBJ2-7, with D perhaps matching TRBD2 (6 bases). With 0 bases removed from V and 4 bases from J, the gap between germline ends came to 14 bases. The CDR3 contains 15 residues. CDR1 is SGDLS, CDR2 YYNGEE, per germline. The CDR3 region is CASSVDGTHLYEQYF. The CDR3, as DNA: TGTGCCAGCAGCGTAGACGGGACTCACCTATACGAGCAGTACTTC.

This clone was counted once. The CDR3 here is CASSPFRDTQYF. The CDR3 DNA reads as TGTGCCAGCAGCCCCTTTCGAGATACGCAGTATTTT. The chain carries TRBV7-9 and TRBJ2-3; the D is unclear. V was shortened by 5 bases and J by 5 bases, with 8 bases between the two germline ends. This CDR3 is 12 amino acids long. Germline V gene lookup returns CDR1 SEHNR and CDR2 FQNEAQ (reference sequence).

J is TRBJ2-1 and V is TRBV19; possible D gene TRBD2, 6 bases. This CDR3 comprises 16 residues. In germline, CDR1 is LNHDA, CDR2 SQIVND (reference sequence). V lost 3 bases and J 4 bases, leaving 16 bases between the germline ends. CDR3 nucleotides: TGTGCCAGTAGTATGCTCCGCGGGGACCTATACAATGAGCAGTTCTTC. It codes for CASSMLRGDLYNEQFF.

The gene calls are TRBV5-1 and TRBJ1-4; D gene unclear. Trimming removed 4 bases at V and 5 bases at J, with 9 bases between. CDR3 length: 13 amino acids. Germline CDR1 and CDR2: SGHRS and YFSETQ. The CDR3 sequence: CASSATQNEKLFF. CDR3 in DNA: TGCGCCAGCAGCGCGACACAGAATGAAAAACTGTTTTTT.

This chain links TRBV10-1 with TRBJ2-5; 7 bases match TRBD1. V gave up 8 bases and J gave up 1 base; unmatched junction bases: 7. The CDR3 is made up of 14 amino acids. Germline CDR1 is WNHNN and CDR2 is SYGVQD (reference sequence). CDR3 sequence (DNA): TGCGCCAGCCTAGGGGGCGGGCTCCAAGAGACCCAGTACTTC. As protein: CASLGGGLQETQYF.

The V gene is TRBV5-4, the J gene TRBJ1-1, with D hard to call. This CDR3 contains 14 residues. CDR1 is SGHNT and CDR2 is YYREEE in the germline V gene (reference sequence). V gave up 1 base and J gave up 8 bases, with 15 bases separating them. The CDR3: CASSLIEGPFEAFF. The CDR3 DNA follows: TGTGCCAGCAGCTTGATCGAAGGGCCGTTCGAAGCTTTCTTT.

V and J are TRBV7-3 and TRBJ2-5, with 7 bases that match TRBD1. This CDR3 is 13 amino acids long. From germline, CDR1 is SGHTA and CDR2 FQGTGA. The V gene end was trimmed by 5 bases and the J gene end by 4 bases; junction bases not matched to a gene: 4. The CDR3 here is CASSPTGPETQYF. The CDR3 bases are TGTGCCAGCAGCCCGACAGGGCCAGAGACCCAGTACTTC.

V and J are TRBV5-6 and TRBJ1-5; D remains ambiguous. CDR3 size: 15 residues. Deletions cut 2 bases from V and 4 bases from J, with 13 bases between. Germline V gives CDR1 SGHDT, CDR2 YYEEEE. The CDR3 here is CASSLAAGANQPQHF. The CDR3 nucleotides are TGTGCCAGCAGCTTAGCTGCTGGCGCAAATCAGCCCCAGCATTTT.

This clone turned up a few times. The J gene is TRBJ2-7, the V gene TRBV5-6; D uncertain. The length of the CDR3 is 14 residues. CDR1 is SGHDT and CDR2 is YYEEEE in the germline V gene. The germline V and J ends were trimmed by 0 bases and 5 bases, with 12 bases remaining between them. CDR3 residues: CASSLATRRHEQYF. The CDR3 DNA reads TGTGCCAGCAGCTTGGCCACCCGAAGGCACGAGCAGTACTTC.

V gene TRBV28 combines with J gene TRBJ1-5; 9 bases are shared with TRBD1. The germline gives CDR1 MDHEN, CDR2 SYDVKM. This CDR3 region has 15 residues. Trimming at V came to 5 bases and at J to 4 bases, leaving 6 bases not matched to a gene. The CDR3 region has the DNA TGTGCCAGCAGTCCCCGACAGGGGGGGAATCAGCCCCAGCATTTT. This gives the protein CASSPRQGGNQPQHF.

The chain is built from TRBV2 and TRBJ2-1, with D unresolved. There are 14 residues in the CDR3. Germline V gene lookup returns CDR1 SNHLY and CDR2 FYNNEI. V lost 6 bases and J 6 bases, leaving 15 bases between the germline ends. The CDR3 bases are TGTGCCAGCAGAGCCCCTAGTCGGGCCAATGAGCAGTTCTTC. Translation gives CASRAPSRANEQFF.

The J gene is TRBJ2-7, the V gene TRBV27; no clear D. Germline lookup yields CDR1 MNHEY and CDR2 SMNVEV (reference sequence). The CDR3 is made up of 13 amino acids. V was clipped by 3 bases and J by 2 bases, with 8 bases between them. The CDR3 loop is CASSFSATYEQYF. The CDR3 DNA is TGTGCCAGCAGTTTCTCTGCAACCTACGAGCAGTACTTC.

The J gene is TRBJ1-1, the V gene TRBV15; TRBD1 is a possible D gene (5 bases). There are 13 residues in the CDR3. Germline CDR1 LNHNV, CDR2 YYDKDF (reference sequence). Trimming took off 2 bases at V and 5 bases at J, with 9 bases between the two ends. The CDR3, as DNA: TGTGCCACCAGCAGACCCAGGGCTACTGAAGCTTTCTTT. The encoded protein is CATSRPRATEAFF.

The rearrangement joins TRBV7-2 to TRBJ2-1, with a possible D match to TRBD2 (7 bases). Trimming cost V 1 base and J 4 bases, with 11 bases left between them. The germline CDR1 and CDR2 sequences are SGHTA and FQGNSA. The CDR3 has 15 amino acids. CDR3 amino acids: CASSLDRGAYNEQFF. The CDR3 DNA follows: TGTGCCAGCAGCTTAGATCGGGGGGCTTACAATGAGCAGTTCTTC.

The CDR3 DNA is TGTGCCAGCAGCTTAGGTCTAGCGGAAAGTGAGACCCAGTACTTC. It encodes CASSLGLAESETQYF. The J gene is TRBJ2-5, the V gene TRBV7-8, with 7 positions matching TRBD2. Germline V CDR1 and CDR2: SGHVS, FQNEAQ. After removal of 1 base from V and 5 bases from J, the junction contained 7 bases not matched to a gene. The CDR3 consists of 15 residues.